The present TCR beta chain was sequenced within a study of identical twins. TCRdb used MiXCR to reprocess the 5' RACE reads, holding one entry per CDR3 protein. The sample has some 1,700,000 distinct CDR3 sequences, less than 35% seen once. Every sampled donor was Caucasian and healthy. CDR1 and CDR2 from the germline V gene are SGHRS and YFSETQ. The CDR3 contains 15 residues. The V and J ends lost 5 bases and 9 bases respectively, with 18 bases between them. With respect to this clonotype: The antigen remains unidentified.

Overall study findings and caveats: Abundant beta clonotypes from cord blood bore fewer insertions; memory repertoires lacked this pattern.

This clonotype was sampled from a newborn girl in good health. The chain employs TRBV5-1 and TRBJ1-6; D might be TRBD1 (6 bases). Sequenced sample: cord blood. The CDR3 DNA reads as TGCGCCAGCAGTTCGACAGGCGGTTTAGGTTCACCCCTCCACTTT. Residues: CASSSTGGLGSPLHF.